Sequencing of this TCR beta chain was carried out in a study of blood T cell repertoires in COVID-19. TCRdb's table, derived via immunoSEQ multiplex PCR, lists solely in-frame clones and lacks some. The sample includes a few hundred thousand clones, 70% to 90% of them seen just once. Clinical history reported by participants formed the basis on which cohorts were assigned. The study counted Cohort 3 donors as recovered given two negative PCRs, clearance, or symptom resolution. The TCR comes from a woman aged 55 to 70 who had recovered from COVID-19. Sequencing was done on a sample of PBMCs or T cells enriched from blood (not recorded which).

The CDR3 nucleotides are TGTGCCAGCAGCTTAGCGCGGCGGGGAAACACAGATACGCAGTATTTT. Translating it yields CASSLARRGNTDTQYF. The chain is built from TRBV7-2 and TRBJ2-3, with D maybe TRBD2 (6 bases). V lost 0 bases to trimming and J lost 2 bases, with 12 bases between them. This CDR3 is 16 amino acids long. The germline CDR1 and CDR2 sequences are SGHTA and FQGNSA.